The source of this TCR beta chain is a study of blood T cell repertoires in COVID-19. CDR1 and CDR2 (germline): SGHAT, FQDESV (reference sequence). J was trimmed by 9 bases and V by 5 bases; bases with no gene match: 9. This CDR3 region has 15 residues. Data came from immunoSEQ multiplex PCR; TCRdb stores just in-frame clones and leaves some out. The profile shows 150,000 or so clones, 80% to 90% of them singletons. J is TRBJ1-6 and V is TRBV11-1; 8 bases agree with TRBD1. The TCR was taken from a woman aged 55 to 70 with COVID-19, enrolled during active disease. The sample taken for sequencing was peripheral blood. The CDR3 sequence is CASSPRQGRSSPLHF. The CDR3 nucleotides read TGTGCCAGCAGCCCAAGACAGGGGAGGAGTTCACCCCTCCACTTT.